This TCR beta chain is drawn from a study of T cell responses to AZD1222 COVID-19 vaccine. Study observations and caveats: Mostly white British, mostly female donors; authors suggested clonal diversity may be underestimated.

Method: immunoSEQ multiplex PCR; TCRdb's copy keeps in-frame clones and lacks some. The sample holds 150,000 to 200,000 clones, around nine tenths seen once. Turning to this clone: The antigen is unknown.

The V and J ends lost 6 bases and 10 bases respectively, with 18 bases between them. CDR1 is ENHRY, CDR2 SYGVKD, per germline. The CDR3 is 13 residues long. The receptor was derived from an adult in good health. This sequence joins TRBV10-3 and TRBJ1-1; D unresolved. The sequencing here drew on peripheral blood, taken on day 0 of AZD1222 vaccination. The CDR3 DNA follows: TGTGCCATCAGCCGCGAGGAAGCATTTGGAGCTTTCTTT. It specifies CAISREEAFGAFF.